These T cell receptor beta chains were read from a single sample in a study of human T cells and chemical hapten exposure. One entry per CDR3 protein, called by TCRdb with MiXCR from the reads. The sample shows about 120,000 distinct CDR3 sequences, about 8.9% of them seen only once. Sample: whole blood. The source is a human donor in good health. Some clones in this sample may be carry-over from other donors' samples. CDR3s include the opening cysteine and the closing phenylalanine or tryptophan.

15	TRBV30	TRBJ1-2	CAWSEADGSNYGYTF
12	TRBV12-3/TRBV12-4	TRBJ2-3	CASRLSTDTQYF
14	TRBV29-1	TRBJ1-3	CSVATGESGNTIYF
15	TRBV6-1	TRBJ2-5	CASKYTSGTQETQYF
17	TRBV3-1	TRBJ2-1	CASSQLSGMSSYNEQFF
16	TRBV2	TRBJ2-7	CASSPTGTGRTYEQYF
14	TRBV10-2	TRBJ2-7	CASSVGRGTYEQYF
14	TRBV9	TRBJ2-5	CASSTGQGMETQYF
14	TRBV20-1	TRBJ2-5	CSANPGQGIETQYF
14	TRBV7-6	TRBJ2-1	CASSPNPPSGEQFF
16	TRBV20-1	TRBJ2-5	CSYRGLAGGKGETQYF
14	TRBV27	TRBJ1-4	CASSLGGTDEKLFF
15	TRBV6-1	TRBJ2-1	CASSHGRSFYNEQFF
17	TRBV3-1	TRBJ1-1	CASSQVGTLGRDTEAFF
16	TRBV19	TRBJ1-5	CASSVTGDLGNQPQHF
15	TRBV5-6	TRBJ2-7	CASSLGGTPTYEQYF
12	TRBV12-3/TRBV12-4	TRBJ2-7	CASSITVNEQYF
15	TRBV14	TRBJ2-5	CASSHSTSGAETQYF
16	TRBV20-1	TRBJ2-7	CSARELAGDFSYEQYF
16	TRBV11-2	TRBJ1-1	CASSLVMGQVNTEAFF
14	TRBV20-1	TRBJ1-5	CSARDDGPNQPQHF
15	TRBV20-1	TRBJ2-1	CSANRLAGGPDEQFF
14	TRBV12-3/TRBV12-4	TRBJ2-4	CASSLTGAKNIQYF
12	TRBV11-2	TRBJ1-1	CASSFIGVEAFF
14	TRBV27	TRBJ1-1	CASSLEPRNTEAFF